These 3 T cell receptor beta chains were all obtained from the same sample, sequenced in a study of early T cells in non-severe SARS-CoV-2 infection. TCRdb ran MiXCR on the 5' RACE reads and lists one entry per CDR3 protein. The sample holds tens of thousands of distinct CDR3 sequences, 8.5% to 12% seen once. Sequenced sample: whole blood. The receptors were gathered from an adult who was a healthcare worker with PCR-confirmed SARS-CoV-2 infection or an uninfected control (not recorded which).

The CDR3 region has the DNA TGTGCCAGCAGCTTAGTACCAAACCAAGAGACCCAGTACTTC. Translating gives CASSLVPNQETQYF. The chain links TRBV7-9 to TRBJ2-5, with D unclear. The CDR3 runs to 14 residues. From germline, CDR1 is SEHNR and CDR2 FQNEAQ (reference sequence). The V and J ends lost 1 base and 0 bases respectively, with 6 bases between them.

The chain links TRBV6-5 to TRBJ2-7; 7 bases map to TRBD2. The junction had 9 bases not matched to a gene; V was cut back by 6 bases and J by 1 base. Germline V gene lookup returns CDR1 MNHEY and CDR2 SVGAGI. The CDR3 length is 15 residues. The DNA of the CDR3 is TGTGCCAGCAGCCCGGAGCGGGGTAGATCCTACGAGCAGTACTTC. It yields the protein CASSPERGRSYEQYF.

The chain recombines TRBV7-2 with TRBJ2-5; D is perhaps TRBD2 (5 bases). Germline V lookup: CDR1 SGHTA, CDR2 FQGNSA. This CDR3 is built from 13 residues. V was pared by 5 bases and J by 7 bases, with 14 bases between. The CDR3 DNA reads TGTGCCAGCAGCACGGGATGGGCAGGGACCCAGTACTTC. Its protein is CASSTGWAGTQYF.